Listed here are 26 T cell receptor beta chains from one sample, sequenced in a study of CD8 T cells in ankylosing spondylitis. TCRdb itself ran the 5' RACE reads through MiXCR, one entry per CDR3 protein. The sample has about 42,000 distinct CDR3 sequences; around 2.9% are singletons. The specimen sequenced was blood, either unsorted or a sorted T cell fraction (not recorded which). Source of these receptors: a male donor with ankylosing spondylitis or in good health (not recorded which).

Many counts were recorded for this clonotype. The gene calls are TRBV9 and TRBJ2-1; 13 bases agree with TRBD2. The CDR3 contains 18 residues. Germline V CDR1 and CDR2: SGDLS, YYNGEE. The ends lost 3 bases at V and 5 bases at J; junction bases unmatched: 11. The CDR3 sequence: CASSAYTPGLAGNNEQFF. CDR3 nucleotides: TGTGCCAGCAGCGCTTATACTCCGGGACTAGCGGGGAACAATGAGCAGTTCTTC. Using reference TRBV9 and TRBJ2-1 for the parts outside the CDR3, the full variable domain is DSGVTQTPKHLITATGQRVTLRCSPRSGDLSVYWYQQSLDQGLQFLIQYYNGEERAKGNILERFSAQQFPDLHSELNLSSLELGDSALYFCASSAYTPGLAGNNEQFFGPGTRLTVL.

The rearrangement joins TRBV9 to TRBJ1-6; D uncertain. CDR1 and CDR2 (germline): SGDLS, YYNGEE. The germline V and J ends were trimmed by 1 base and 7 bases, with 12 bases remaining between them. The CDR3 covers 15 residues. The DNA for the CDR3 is TGTGCCAGCAGCGTATTCGGGCAGTGGAATTCACCCCTCCACTTT. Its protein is CASSVFGQWNSPLHF.

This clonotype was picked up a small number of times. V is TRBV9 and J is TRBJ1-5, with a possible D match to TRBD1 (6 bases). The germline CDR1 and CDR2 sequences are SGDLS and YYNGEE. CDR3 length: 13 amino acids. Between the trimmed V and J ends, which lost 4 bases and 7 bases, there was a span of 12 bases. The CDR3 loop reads CASSNRAGQPQHF. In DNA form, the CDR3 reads TGTGCCAGCAGCAACAGGGCCGGGCAGCCCCAGCATTTT.

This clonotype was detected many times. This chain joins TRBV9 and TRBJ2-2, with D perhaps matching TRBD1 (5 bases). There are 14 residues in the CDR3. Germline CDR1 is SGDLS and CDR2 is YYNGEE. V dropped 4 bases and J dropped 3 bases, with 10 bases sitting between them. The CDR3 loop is CASSRTGYTGELFF. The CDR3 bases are TGTGCCAGCAGCCGAACAGGTTACACCGGGGAGCTGTTTTTT.

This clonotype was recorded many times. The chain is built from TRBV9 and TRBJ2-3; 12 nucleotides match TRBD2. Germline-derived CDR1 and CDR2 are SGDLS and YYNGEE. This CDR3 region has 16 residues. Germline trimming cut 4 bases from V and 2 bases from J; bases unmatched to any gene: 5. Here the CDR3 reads CASSPRLAGDTDTQYF. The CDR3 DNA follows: TGTGCCAGCAGCCCACGACTAGCGGGGGACACAGATACGCAGTATTTT.

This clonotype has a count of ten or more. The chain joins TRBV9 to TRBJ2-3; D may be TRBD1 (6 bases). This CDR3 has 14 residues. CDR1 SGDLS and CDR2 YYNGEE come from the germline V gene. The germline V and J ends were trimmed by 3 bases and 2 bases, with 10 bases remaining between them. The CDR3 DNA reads TGTGCCAGCAGCGGGACAGAATCCACAGATACGCAGTATTTT. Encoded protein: CASSGTESTDTQYF.

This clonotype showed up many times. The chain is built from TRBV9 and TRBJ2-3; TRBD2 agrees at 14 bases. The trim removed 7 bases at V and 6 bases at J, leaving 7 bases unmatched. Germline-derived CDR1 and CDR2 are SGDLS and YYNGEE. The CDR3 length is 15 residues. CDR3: CASERLAGGMDTQYF. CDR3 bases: TGTGCCAGCGAGCGACTAGCGGGAGGGATGGATACGCAGTATTTT.

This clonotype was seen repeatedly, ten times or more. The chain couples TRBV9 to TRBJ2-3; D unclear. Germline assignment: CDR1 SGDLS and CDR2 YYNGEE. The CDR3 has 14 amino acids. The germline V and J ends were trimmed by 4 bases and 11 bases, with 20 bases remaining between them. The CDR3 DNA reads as TGTGCCAGCAGCCCCACCCCCCGAAGGCTCGAGCAGTATTTT. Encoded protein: CASSPTPRRLEQYF.

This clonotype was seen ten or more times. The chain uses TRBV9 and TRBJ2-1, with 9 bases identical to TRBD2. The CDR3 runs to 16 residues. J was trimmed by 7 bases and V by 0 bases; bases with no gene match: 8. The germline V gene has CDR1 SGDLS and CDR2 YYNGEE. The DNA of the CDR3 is TGTGCCAGCAGCGTAGGGGGCGGGAGGGCCGGGAATGAGCAGTTCTTC. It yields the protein CASSVGGGRAGNEQFF.

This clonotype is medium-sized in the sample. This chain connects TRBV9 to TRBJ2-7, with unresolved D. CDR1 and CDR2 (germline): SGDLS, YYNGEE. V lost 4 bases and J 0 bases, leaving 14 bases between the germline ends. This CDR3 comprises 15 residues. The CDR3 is CASSPDPSSSYEQYF. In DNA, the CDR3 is TGTGCCAGCAGCCCGGACCCCTCGAGCTCCTACGAGCAGTACTTC.

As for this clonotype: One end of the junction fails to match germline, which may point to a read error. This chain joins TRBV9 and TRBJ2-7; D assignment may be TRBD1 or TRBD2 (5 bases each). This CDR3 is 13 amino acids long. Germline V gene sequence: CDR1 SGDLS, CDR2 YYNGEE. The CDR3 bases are TGTGCCAGCAGCTCTCGTGGGACCGGCCGAGTAGACTTC. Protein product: CASSSRGTGRVDF.

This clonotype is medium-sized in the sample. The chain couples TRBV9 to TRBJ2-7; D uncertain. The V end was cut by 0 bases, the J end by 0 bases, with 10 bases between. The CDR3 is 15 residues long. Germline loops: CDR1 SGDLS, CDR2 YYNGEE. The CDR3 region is CASSVGTHSSYEQYF. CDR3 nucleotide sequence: TGTGCCAGCAGCGTAGGGACCCATAGCTCCTACGAGCAGTACTTC.

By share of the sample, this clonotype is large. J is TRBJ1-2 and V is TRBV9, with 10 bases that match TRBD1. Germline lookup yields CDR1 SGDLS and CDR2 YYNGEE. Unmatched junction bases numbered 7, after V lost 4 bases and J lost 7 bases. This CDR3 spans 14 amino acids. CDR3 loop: CASSKGQGVAGYTF. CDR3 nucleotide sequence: TGTGCCAGCAGCAAAGGACAGGGGGTGGCTGGCTACACCTTC.

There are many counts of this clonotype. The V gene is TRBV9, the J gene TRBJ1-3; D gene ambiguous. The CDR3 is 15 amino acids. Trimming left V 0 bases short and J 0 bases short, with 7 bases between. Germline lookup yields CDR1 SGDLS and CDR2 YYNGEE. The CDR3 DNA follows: TGTGCCAGCAGCGTAGGAGGGTTCTCTGGAAACACCATATATTTT. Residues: CASSVGGFSGNTIYF.

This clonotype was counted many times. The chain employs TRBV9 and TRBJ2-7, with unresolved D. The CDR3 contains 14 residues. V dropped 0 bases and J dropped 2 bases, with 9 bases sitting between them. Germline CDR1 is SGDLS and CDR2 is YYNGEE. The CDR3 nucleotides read TGTGCCAGCAGCGTAGATCAGGCCGCCTACGAGCAGTACTTC. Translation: CASSVDQAAYEQYF. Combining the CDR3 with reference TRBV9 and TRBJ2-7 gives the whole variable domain DSGVTQTPKHLITATGQRVTLRCSPRSGDLSVYWYQQSLDQGLQFLIQYYNGEERAKGNILERFSAQQFPDLHSELNLSSLELGDSALYFCASSVDQAAYEQYFGPGTRLTVT.

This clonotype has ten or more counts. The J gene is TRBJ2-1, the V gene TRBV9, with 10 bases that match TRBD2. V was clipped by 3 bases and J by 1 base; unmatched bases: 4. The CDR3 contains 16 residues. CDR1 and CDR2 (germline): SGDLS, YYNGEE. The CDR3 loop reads CASSARTSGSYNEQFF. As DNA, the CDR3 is TGTGCCAGCAGCGCCCGGACTAGCGGATCCTACAATGAGCAGTTCTTC.

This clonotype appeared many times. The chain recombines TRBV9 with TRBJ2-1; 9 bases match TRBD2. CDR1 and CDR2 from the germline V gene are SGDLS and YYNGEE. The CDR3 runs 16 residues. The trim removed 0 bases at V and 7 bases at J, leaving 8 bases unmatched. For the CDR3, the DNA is TGTGCCAGCAGCGTAGGTCCAGCGGGAGGAAATAATGAGCAGTTCTTC. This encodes CASSVGPAGGNNEQFF. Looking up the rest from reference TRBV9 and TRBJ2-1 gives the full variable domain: DSGVTQTPKHLITATGQRVTLRCSPRSGDLSVYWYQQSLDQGLQFLIQYYNGEERAKGNILERFSAQQFPDLHSELNLSSLELGDSALYFCASSVGPAGGNNEQFFGPGTRLTVL.

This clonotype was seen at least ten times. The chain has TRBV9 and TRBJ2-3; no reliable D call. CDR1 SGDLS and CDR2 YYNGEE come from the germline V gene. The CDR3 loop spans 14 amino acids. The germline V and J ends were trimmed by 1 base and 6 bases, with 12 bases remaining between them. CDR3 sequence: CASSVQLGLDTQYF. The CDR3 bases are TGTGCCAGCAGCGTACAACTGGGGTTGGATACGCAGTATTTT.

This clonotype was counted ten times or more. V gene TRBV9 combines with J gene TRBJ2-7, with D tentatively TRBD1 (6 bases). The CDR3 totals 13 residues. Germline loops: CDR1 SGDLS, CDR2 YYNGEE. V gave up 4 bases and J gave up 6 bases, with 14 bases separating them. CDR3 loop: CASSTKTGIEQYF. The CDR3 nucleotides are TGTGCCAGCAGCACCAAGACAGGCATCGAGCAGTACTTC.

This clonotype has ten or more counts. The CDR3 nucleotides are TGCAGTGCTAGAGGCGGGGCTTTGAACACTGAAGCTTTCTTT. It is translated as CSARGGALNTEAFF. The V call is TRBV20-1, the J call TRBJ1-1, with D possibly matching TRBD1 (5 bases). This CDR3 is 14 amino acids long. Germline assignment: CDR1 DFQATT and CDR2 SNEGSKA (reference sequence). V gave up 1 base and J gave up 0 bases, with 9 bases separating them.

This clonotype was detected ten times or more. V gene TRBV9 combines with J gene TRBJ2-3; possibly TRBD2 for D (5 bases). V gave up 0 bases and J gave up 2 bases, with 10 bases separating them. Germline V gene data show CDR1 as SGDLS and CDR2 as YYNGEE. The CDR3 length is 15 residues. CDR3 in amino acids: CASSVDLANTDTQYF. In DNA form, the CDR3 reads TGTGCCAGCAGCGTAGACCTAGCTAACACAGATACGCAGTATTTT.

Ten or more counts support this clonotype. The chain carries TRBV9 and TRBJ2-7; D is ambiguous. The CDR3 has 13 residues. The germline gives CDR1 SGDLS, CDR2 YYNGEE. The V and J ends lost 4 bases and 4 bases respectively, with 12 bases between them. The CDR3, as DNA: TGTGCCAGCAGCTCAGCAGCAGGTTACGAGCAGTACTTC. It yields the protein CASSSAAGYEQYF.

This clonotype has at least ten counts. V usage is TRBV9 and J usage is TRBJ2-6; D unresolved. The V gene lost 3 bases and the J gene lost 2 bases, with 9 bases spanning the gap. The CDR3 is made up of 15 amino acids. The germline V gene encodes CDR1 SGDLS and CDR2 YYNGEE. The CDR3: CASSGDTAGANVLTF. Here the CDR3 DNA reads TGTGCCAGCAGCGGAGACACGGCTGGGGCCAACGTCCTGACTTTC.

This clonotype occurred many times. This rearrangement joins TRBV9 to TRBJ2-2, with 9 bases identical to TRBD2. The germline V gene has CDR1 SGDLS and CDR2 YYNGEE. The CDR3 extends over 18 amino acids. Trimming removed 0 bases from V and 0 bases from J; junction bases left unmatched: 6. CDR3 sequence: CASSVGPSGITNTGELFF. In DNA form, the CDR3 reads TGTGCCAGCAGCGTAGGGCCTAGCGGGATTACGAACACCGGGGAGCTGTTTTTT. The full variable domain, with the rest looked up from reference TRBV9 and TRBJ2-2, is DSGVTQTPKHLITATGQRVTLRCSPRSGDLSVYWYQQSLDQGLQFLIQYYNGEERAKGNILERFSAQQFPDLHSELNLSSLELGDSALYFCASSVGPSGITNTGELFFGEGSRLTVL.

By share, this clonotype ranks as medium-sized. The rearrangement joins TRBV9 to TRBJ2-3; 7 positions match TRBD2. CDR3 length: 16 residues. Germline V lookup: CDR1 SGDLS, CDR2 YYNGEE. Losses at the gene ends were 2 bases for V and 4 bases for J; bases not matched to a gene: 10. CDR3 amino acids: CASSVGHWGGADTQYF. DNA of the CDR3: TGTGCCAGCAGCGTTGGCCATTGGGGGGGGGCAGATACGCAGTATTTT.

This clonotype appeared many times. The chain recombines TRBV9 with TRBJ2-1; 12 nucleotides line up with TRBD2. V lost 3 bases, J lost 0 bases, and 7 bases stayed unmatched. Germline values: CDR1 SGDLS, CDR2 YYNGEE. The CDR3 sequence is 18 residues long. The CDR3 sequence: CASSAGLAGSSSYNEQFF. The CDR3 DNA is TGTGCCAGCAGCGCGGGACTAGCGGGTTCCTCCTCCTACAATGAGCAGTTCTTC.